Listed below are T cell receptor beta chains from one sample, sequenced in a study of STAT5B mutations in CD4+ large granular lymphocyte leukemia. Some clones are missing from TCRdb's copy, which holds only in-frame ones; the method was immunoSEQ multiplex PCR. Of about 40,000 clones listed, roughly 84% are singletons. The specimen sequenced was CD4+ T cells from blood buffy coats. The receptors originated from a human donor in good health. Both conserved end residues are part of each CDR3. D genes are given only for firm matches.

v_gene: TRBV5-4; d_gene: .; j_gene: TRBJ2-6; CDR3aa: CASSIRDSSSGANVLTF; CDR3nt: TGTGCCAGCAGCATTCGGGACTCAAGCTCTGGGGCCAACGTCCTGACTTTC
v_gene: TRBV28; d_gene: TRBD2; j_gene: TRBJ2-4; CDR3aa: CASTSGGGTRGNIQYF; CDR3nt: TGTGCCAGCACCTCCGGGGGGGGTACACGGGGAAACATTCAGTACTTC
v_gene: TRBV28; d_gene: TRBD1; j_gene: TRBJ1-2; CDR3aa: CASSVQDRGFYGYTF; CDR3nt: TGTGCCAGCAGTGTTCAGGACAGGGGATTCTATGGCTACACCTTC
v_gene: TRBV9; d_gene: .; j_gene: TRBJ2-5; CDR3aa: CASSVATGPPNNQETQYF; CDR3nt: TGTGCCAGCAGCGTAGCTACTGGGCCTCCCAACAACCAAGAGACCCAGTACTTC
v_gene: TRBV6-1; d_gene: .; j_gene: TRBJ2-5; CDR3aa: CASSPGTAGDETQYF; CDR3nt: TGTGCCAGCAGTCCCGGGACTGCGGGTGATGAGACCCAGTACTTC
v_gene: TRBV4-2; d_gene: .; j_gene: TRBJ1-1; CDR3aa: CASSQGGVNTEAFF; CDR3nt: TGTGCCAGCAGCCAGGGTGGGGTCAACACTGAAGCTTTCTTT
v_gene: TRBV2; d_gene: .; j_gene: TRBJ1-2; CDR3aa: CASSEKAESYGYTF; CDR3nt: TGTGCCAGCAGTGAGAAGGCAGAGTCCTATGGCTACACCTTC
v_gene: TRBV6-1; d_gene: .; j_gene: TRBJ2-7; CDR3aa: CASGKEIYEQYF; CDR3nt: TGTGCCAGCGGTAAGGAAATCTACGAGCAGTACTTC
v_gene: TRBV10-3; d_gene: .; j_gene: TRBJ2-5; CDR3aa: CAISRGGGPETQYF; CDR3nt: TGTGCCATCAGCCGGGGAGGGGGCCCAGAGACCCAGTACTTC
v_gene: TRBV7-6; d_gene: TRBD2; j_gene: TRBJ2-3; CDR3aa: CASSRAGGGGTDTQYF; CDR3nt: TGTGCCAGCAGCCGTGCGGGAGGGGGGGGCACAGATACGCAGTATTTT
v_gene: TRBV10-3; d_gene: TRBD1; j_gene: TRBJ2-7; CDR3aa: CAIMETGTYEQYF; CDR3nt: TGTGCCATCATGGAGACAGGGACCTACGAGCAGTACTTC
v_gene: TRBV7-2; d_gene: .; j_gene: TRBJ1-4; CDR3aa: CASSPTVGPRGEKLFF; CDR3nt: TGTGCCAGCAGCCCGACCGTGGGACCCCGAGGTGAAAAACTGTTTTTT
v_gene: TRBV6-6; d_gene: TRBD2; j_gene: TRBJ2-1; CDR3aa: CASSYPGGRYNEQFF; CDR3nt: TGTGCCAGCAGTTACCCGGGCGGGAGATACAATGAGCAGTTCTTC